This passage covers 18 T cell receptor beta chains from one sample sequenced in a study of cytomegalovirus exposure and HLA in healthy donors (dated by TCRdb to the late 2010s). Libraries came from the immunoSEQ multiplex PCR assay. For the multiplex PCR, a mixture combining 60 forward primers for TCR Vbeta segments and 13 reverse primers for TCR Jbeta segments was used. TCRdb carries this immuneACCESS record with in-frame sequences only. Its versions omit some clonotypes, under half of them owing to an unresolved V gene in the studies checked, with the rest unexplained. The sample records around 130,000 clones, around 80% of which are singletons. Approximately 3% of the sample is held by the ten biggest clonotypes. The sequencing input was PBMCs. The receptors stem from a boy aged 2 to 10 in good health and CMV-seronegative.

The rearrangement joins TRBV6-6 to TRBJ1-1, with D tentatively TRBD1 (5 bases). Trimming took 2 bases from V and 10 from J, leaving 20 bases between them. Germline CDR1 reads MNHNY; CDR2 reads SVGAGI (reference sequence). The length of the CDR3 is 15 residues. CDR3 residues: CASSYELGQGRGAFF. The CDR3 coding sequence is TGTGCCAGCAGTTACGAGCTAGGTCAGGGAAGGGGAGCTTTCTTT.

CDR3 amino acids: CASSFQGPQETQYF. CDR3 nucleotide sequence: TGTGCCAGCAGCTTCCAGGGTCCTCAAGAGACCCAGTACTTC. This chain uses TRBV5-4 with TRBJ2-5; D is possibly TRBD1 (5 bases). Germline loops: CDR1 SGHNT, CDR2 YYREEE (reference sequence). This CDR3 contains 14 residues. V gave up 2 bases and J gave up 2 bases, with 10 bases separating them.

This clone has more than one count but fewer than ten. The V and J genes are TRBV2 and TRBJ1-3; no firm D call. The CDR3 has 13 residues. V lost 8 bases and J 3 bases, leaving 11 bases between the germline ends. The germline V gene has CDR1 SNHLY and CDR2 FYNNEI. CDR3 nucleotide sequence: TGTGCCAGCGCTCCACTAGGTGGAAACACCATATATTTT. Translating it yields CASAPLGGNTIYF.

The chain couples TRBV4-3 to TRBJ1-4; TRBD1 is a possible D gene (5 bases). Trimming left V 4 bases short and J 0 bases short, with 9 bases between. The germline V gene encodes CDR1 LGHNA and CDR2 YSLEER. There are 15 residues in the CDR3. CDR3 protein: CASSLGGATNEKLFF. CDR3 nucleotides: TGCGCCAGCAGCCTAGGAGGGGCAACTAATGAAAAACTGTTTTTT.

The rearrangement links TRBV2 to TRBJ2-7; 9 bases fit TRBD1. The CDR3 is 15 residues long. J was trimmed by 4 bases and V by 3 bases; bases with no gene match: 7. Per germline, CDR1 SNHLY and CDR2 FYNNEI. CDR3 residues: CASSESGTGYYEQYV. As DNA, the CDR3 is TGTGCCAGCAGTGAGTCCGGGACAGGGTATTACGAGCAGTACGTC.

Here the CDR3 DNA reads TGTGCCAGCAGCTTAGAGAGTTCAGGCCAGTTCTTC. This sequence encodes CASSLESSGQFF. This chain uses TRBV7-9 with TRBJ2-1; D not resolved. Trimming stripped 1 base from V and 13 bases from J, with 11 bases between. This CDR3 region has 12 residues. Germline V CDR1 and CDR2: SEHNR, FQNEAQ (reference sequence).

The gene calls are TRBV29-1 and TRBJ2-1; 10 bases map to TRBD1. With 7 bases clipped from V and 0 bases from J, the junction kept 12 bases outside the gene matches. CDR1 and CDR2 (germline): SQVTM, ANQGSEA. The CDR3 covers 17 residues. DNA for the CDR3: TGCAGCGCTCTCTCCGGGACAGGGGCCCTCTCCTACAATGAGCAGTTCTTC. Protein: CSALSGTGALSYNEQFF.

This clone has just one count. The rearrangement joins TRBV30 to TRBJ2-7; tentative D call: TRBD1 (6 bases). Germline V CDR1 and CDR2: GTSNPN, SVGIG (reference sequence). The CDR3 totals 12 residues. V was shortened by 6 bases and J by 7 bases, with 16 bases between the two germline ends. CDR3 sequence: CACKQGFGEQYF. DNA of the CDR3: TGTGCCTGTAAACAGGGTTTCGGAGAGCAGTACTTC. The variable domain in full, with the rest retrieved from reference TRBV30 and TRBJ2-7, is SQTIHQWPATLVQPVGSPLSLECTVEGTSNPNLYWYRQAAGRGLQLLFYSVGIGQISSEVPQNLSASRPQDRQFILSSKKLLLSDSGFYLCACKQGFGEQYFGPGTRLTVT.

In its sample, this clone was seen once. This chain joins TRBV4-2 and TRBJ1-5, with 10 positions matching TRBD1. Germline V gives CDR1 LGHNA, CDR2 YNFKEQ. This CDR3 has 18 amino acids. The V segment lost 5 bases and the J segment 4 bases; nucleotides outside the gene matches: 14. The CDR3 loop reads CASSSSPLRDRGNQPQHF. In DNA form, the CDR3 reads TGTGCCAGCAGCTCAAGCCCACTCCGGGACAGGGGTAATCAGCCCCAGCATTTT.

This rearrangement joins TRBV19 to TRBJ1-5, with unresolved D. Germline CDR1 is LNHDA and CDR2 is SQIVND (reference sequence). Trimming removed 2 bases at V and 0 bases at J, with 11 bases between. The CDR3 extends over 16 amino acids. CDR3: CASSIWAGDSNQPQHF. The CDR3 bases are TGTGCCAGTAGTATATGGGCGGGAGATAGCAATCAGCCCCAGCATTTT.

J is TRBJ1-6 and V is TRBV4-2, with 9 positions matching TRBD1. Unmatched junction bases numbered 4, after V lost 0 bases and J lost 7 bases. This CDR3 is built from 16 residues. The germline V gene encodes CDR1 LGHNA and CDR2 YNFKEQ. CDR3 sequence reads: CASSQEMGTGNSPLHF. For the CDR3, the DNA is TGTGCCAGCAGCCAAGAGATGGGGACAGGGAATTCACCCCTCCACTTT.

This clone was picked up a small number of times. The rearrangement joins TRBV30 to TRBJ2-2, with D unresolved. V was trimmed by 2 bases and J by 3 bases, leaving 7 bases between them. CDR3 length: 13 amino acids. CDR1 is GTSNPN, CDR2 SVGIG, per germline (reference sequence). The DNA for the CDR3 is TGTGCCTGGAGTTCACGGGACACCGGGGAGCTGTTTTTT. Its translation is CAWSSRDTGELFF.

This sequence joins TRBV5-6 and TRBJ2-1; 7 bases line up with TRBD2. In germline, CDR1 is SGHDT, CDR2 YYEEEE. CDR3 size: 15 residues. The trim removed 0 bases at V and 5 bases at J, leaving 5 bases unmatched. This CDR3 is CASSLGAGVNNEQFF. The CDR3 DNA sequence: TGTGCCAGCAGCTTGGGTGCGGGAGTAAACAATGAGCAGTTCTTC.

J is TRBJ1-2 and V is TRBV27, with 7 bases fitting TRBD1. The CDR3 consists of 15 residues. Germline V lookup: CDR1 MNHEY, CDR2 SMNVEV (reference sequence). J lost 1 base, V lost 8 bases, and 10 bases had no gene match. The CDR3, as DNA: TGTGCCAGCCAGTTAGGGGGCGCGGGTAACTATGGCTACACCTTC. Residues: CASQLGGAGNYGYTF.

The J gene is TRBJ2-7, the V gene TRBV6-5; D is unclear. V lost 8 bases and J 0 bases, leaving 11 bases between the germline ends. CDR3 length: 13 residues. Germline V lookup: CDR1 MNHEY, CDR2 SVGAGI. The CDR3 nucleotides read TGTGCCAGCGGCCAAACACGCTCCTACGAGCAGTACTTC. Translated, it gives CASGQTRSYEQYF.

The chain carries TRBV18 and TRBJ1-5, with D tentatively TRBD1 (6 bases). Germline V lookup: CDR1 KGHSH, CDR2 LQKENI. CDR3 size: 17 residues. The V end was cut by 2 bases, the J end by 9 bases, with 23 bases between. The CDR3 nucleotides are TGTGCCAGCTCACCAACCACACAGGGACCAAAATCTACGCCCCAGCATTTT. The encoded protein is CASSPTTQGPKSTPQHF.

The chain combines TRBV4-2 with TRBJ1-5; tentatively, D is TRBD1 (5 bases). CDR1 is LGHNA and CDR2 is YNFKEQ in the germline V gene. V shed 0 bases and J shed 1 base, with 10 bases lying between them. This CDR3 region has 16 residues. CDR3 in DNA: TGTGCCAGCAGCCAAGATCGGGGGGAGAGCAATCAGCCCCAGCATTTT. It yields the protein CASSQDRGESNQPQHF.

This clone showed up just a few times. This sequence joins TRBV19 and TRBJ2-6, with D uncertain. This CDR3 has 14 amino acids. The germline CDR1 and CDR2 sequences are LNHDA and SQIVND (reference sequence). V lost 2 bases and J 0 bases, leaving 2 bases between the germline ends. This CDR3 is CASSILSGANVLTF. In DNA, the CDR3 is TGTGCCAGTAGTATACTCTCTGGGGCCAACGTCCTGACTTTC.